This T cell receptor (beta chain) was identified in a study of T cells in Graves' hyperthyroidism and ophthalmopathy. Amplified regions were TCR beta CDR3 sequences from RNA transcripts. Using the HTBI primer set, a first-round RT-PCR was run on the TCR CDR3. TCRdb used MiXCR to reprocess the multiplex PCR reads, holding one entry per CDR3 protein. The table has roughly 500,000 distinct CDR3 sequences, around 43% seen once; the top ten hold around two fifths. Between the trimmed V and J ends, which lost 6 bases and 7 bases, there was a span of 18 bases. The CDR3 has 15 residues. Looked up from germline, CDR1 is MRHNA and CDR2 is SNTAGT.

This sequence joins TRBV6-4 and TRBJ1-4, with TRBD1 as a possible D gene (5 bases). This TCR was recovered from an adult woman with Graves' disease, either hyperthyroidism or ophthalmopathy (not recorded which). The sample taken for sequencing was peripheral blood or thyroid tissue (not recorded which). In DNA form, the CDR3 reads TGTGCCAGCAGCCCAACCGGGCAGGGCGGTGAAAAACTGTTTTTT. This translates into CASSPTGQGGEKLFF.